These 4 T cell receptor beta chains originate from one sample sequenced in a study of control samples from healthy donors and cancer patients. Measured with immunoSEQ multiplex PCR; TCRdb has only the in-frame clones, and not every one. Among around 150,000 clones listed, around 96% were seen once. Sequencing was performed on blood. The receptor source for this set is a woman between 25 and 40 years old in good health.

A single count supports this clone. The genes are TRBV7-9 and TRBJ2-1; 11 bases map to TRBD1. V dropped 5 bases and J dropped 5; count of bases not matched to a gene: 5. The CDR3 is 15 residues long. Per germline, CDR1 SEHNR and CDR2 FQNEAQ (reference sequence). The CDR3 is CASSQGQGANNEQFF. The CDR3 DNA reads TGTGCCAGCAGCCAAGGACAGGGGGCGAACAATGAGCAGTTCTTC. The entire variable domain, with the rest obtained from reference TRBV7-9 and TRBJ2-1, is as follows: DTGVSQNPRHKITKRGQNVTFRCDPISEHNRLYWYRQTLGQGPEFLTYFQNEAQLEKSRLLSDRFSAERPKGSFSTLEIQRTEQGDSAMYLCASSQGQGANNEQFFGPGTRLTVL.

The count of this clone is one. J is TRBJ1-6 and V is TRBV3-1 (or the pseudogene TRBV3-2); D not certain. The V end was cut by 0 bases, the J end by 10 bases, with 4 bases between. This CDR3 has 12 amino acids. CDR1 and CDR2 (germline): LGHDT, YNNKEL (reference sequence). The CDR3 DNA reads TGTGCCAGCAGCCAAGATATATCACCCCTCCACTTT. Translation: CASSQDISPLHF.

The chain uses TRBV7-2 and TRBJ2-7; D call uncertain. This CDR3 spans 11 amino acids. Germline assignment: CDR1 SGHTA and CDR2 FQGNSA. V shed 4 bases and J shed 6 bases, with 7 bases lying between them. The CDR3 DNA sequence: TGTGCCAGCAGCTCCACGGTCGAGCAGTACTTC. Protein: CASSSTVEQYF.

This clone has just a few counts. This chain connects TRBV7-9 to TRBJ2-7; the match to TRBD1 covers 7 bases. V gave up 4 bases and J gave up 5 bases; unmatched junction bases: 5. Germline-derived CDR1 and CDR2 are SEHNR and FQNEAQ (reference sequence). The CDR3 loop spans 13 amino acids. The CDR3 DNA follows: TGTGCCAGCAGCTCCAAGGACAGGAACGAGCAGTACTTC. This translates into CASSSKDRNEQYF.